The following is a TCR beta chain sequence with its context. The target antigen is unknown. This record comes from a study of T cell responses to AZD1222 COVID-19 vaccine. Study-wide points: Nearly half of spike-specific TCRs reportedly target variant regions that are unmutated in the B.1.351 and B.1.1.7 variants. Clonal diversity may have been underestimated, and the donors were mostly white British, with more females than males. Spike-wide vaccine-associated CD4 TCRs dominated at 160-218 and 743-854. Repertoire samples came only from after the peak T cell response.

The CDR3 is 13 residues long. V was clipped by 3 bases and J by 10 bases, with 13 bases between them. The V gene's germline CDR1 is SNHLY and CDR2 FYNNEI. The table came from immunoSEQ multiplex PCR; TCRdb's copy has only in-frame clones and leaves some out. The profile shows about 140,000 clones, 90% to 95% of them singletons. The TCR comes from an adult in good health. This sample comprised peripheral blood, obtained on day 0 of MenACWY control vaccination. This sequence joins TRBV2 and TRBJ2-1; D is perhaps TRBD1 (6 bases). In DNA form, the CDR3 reads TGTGCCAGCAGTGAGGGACAAATACGGGAGCAGTTCTTC. Translated: CASSEGQIREQFF.